This TCR beta chain appears in the sequencing data of a study of blood T cells in healthy people across ages. Then a second PCR, running about 7 to 11 cycles, was carried out with a sample-barcoded 5' primer and a J-beta primer mix. Via MiXCR, TCRdb re-called the 5' RACE reads, giving one row per CDR3 protein. Here the sample spans some 1.5 million distinct CDR3 sequences, about 28% being singletons. About this clonotype: Lacking the conserved final phenylalanine or tryptophan, this CDR3 likely reflects a read error.

The CDR3 loop spans 13 amino acids. With 6 bases removed from V and 5 bases from J, the gap between germline ends came to 14 bases. Germline CDR1 DFQATT, CDR2 SNEGSKA (reference sequence). The chain has TRBV20-1 and TRBJ2-1; a weak D match, TRBD2 (6 bases). The sample consisted of blood. This receptor was identified in a woman in her 30s in good health. The CDR3 DNA reads as TGCAGTGCCTTAAGGACTATCAACAATGAGCAGTTCTTA. It specifies CSALRTINNEQFL.